The clone carrying this TCR beta chain was observed at least ten times. This sample was included in a study of T cell repertoires in cytomegalovirus infection. TCRdb itself ran the reads through MiXCR, one entry per CDR3 protein. The sample lists about 680,000 distinct CDR3 sequences; 20% to 25% were seen once. The material sequenced was CD8+ T cells from PBMCs. This TCR was recovered from a human donor in good health (CMV status not recorded). Some clones in this sample may be carry-over from other donors' samples.

CDR3 residues: CASSAGLNEQFF. CDR3 DNA sequence: TGTGCCAGCAGCGCGGGACTAAATGAGCAGTTCTTC. The rearrangement joins TRBV7-6 to TRBJ2-1, with 7 bases fitting TRBD2. V was pared by 5 bases and J by 7 bases, with 2 bases of the junction left unmatched. The V gene's germline CDR1 is SGHVS and CDR2 FNYEAQ. The CDR3 is 12 amino acids. Together with reference TRBV7-6 and TRBJ2-1, the CDR3 gives the full variable domain: GAGVSQSPRYKVTKRGQDVALRCDPISGHVSLYWYRQALGQGPEFLTYFNYEAQQDKSGLPNDRFSAERPEGSISTLTIQRTEQRDSAMYRCASSAGLNEQFFGPGTRLTVL.